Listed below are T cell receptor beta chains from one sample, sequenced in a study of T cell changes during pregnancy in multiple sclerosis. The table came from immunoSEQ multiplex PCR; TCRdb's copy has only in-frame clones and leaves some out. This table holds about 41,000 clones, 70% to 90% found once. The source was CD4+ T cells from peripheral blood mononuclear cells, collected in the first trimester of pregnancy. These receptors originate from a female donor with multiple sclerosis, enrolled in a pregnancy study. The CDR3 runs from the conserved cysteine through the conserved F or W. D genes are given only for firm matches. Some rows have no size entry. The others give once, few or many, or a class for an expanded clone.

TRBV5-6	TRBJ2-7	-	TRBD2	TGTGCCAGCAGCCTATTTAGCGGGAGTAATGTCTACGAGCAGTACTTC	CASSLFSGSNVYEQYF
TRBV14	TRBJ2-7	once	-	TGTGCCAGCAGCCAAGTCGTGGGCCTCGAGCAGTACTTC	CASSQVVGLEQYF
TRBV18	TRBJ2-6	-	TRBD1	TGTGCCAGCTCACCGAATGGACAGGGGAGTGGGGCCAACGTCCTGACTTTC	CASSPNGQGSGANVLTF
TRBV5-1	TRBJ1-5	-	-	TGCGCCAGCAGCTTGGCCGCGGCAGGGGCAAGGGGGAGCAATCAGCCCCAGCATTTT	CASSLAAAGARGSNQPQHF
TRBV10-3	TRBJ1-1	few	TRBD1	TGTGCCATCGGACAGGATAAGGGCACTGAAGCTTTCTTT	CAIGQDKGTEAFF
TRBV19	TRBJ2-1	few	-	TGTGCCAGTAGTATAGATCGGAATGAGCAGTTCTTC	CASSIDRNEQFF
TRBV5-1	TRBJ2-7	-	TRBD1	TGCGCCAGCAGCTTGGTCGGGGGACAGGGAAAGGCCTACGAGCAGTACTTC	CASSLVGGQGKAYEQYF
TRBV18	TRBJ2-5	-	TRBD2	TGTGCCAGCTCACCCAAGGGACTAGCGGGAGTTGGGCAAGAGACCCAGTACTTC	CASSPKGLAGVGQETQYF
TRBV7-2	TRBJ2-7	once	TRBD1	TGTGCCAGCAGCGGGGGGACAGGGAGCTCCTACGAGCAGTACTTC	CASSGGTGSSYEQYF
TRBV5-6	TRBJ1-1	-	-	TGTGCCAGCAGCTTAACCGTGGGGCGTGGTAGCACTGAAGCTTTCTTT	CASSLTVGRGSTEAFF
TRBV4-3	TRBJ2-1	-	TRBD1	TGCGCCAGCAGCCAAGGACAGGGATACAATGAGCAGTTCTTC	CASSQGQGYNEQFF
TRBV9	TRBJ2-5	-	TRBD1	TGTGCCACCTCCACAGGGGGGCGGGAGACCCAGTACTTC	CATSTGGRETQYF
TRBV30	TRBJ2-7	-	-	TGTGCCTGGAGTGTAAATCACTGGGGCGGATCCTACGAGCAGTACTTC	CAWSVNHWGGSYEQYF
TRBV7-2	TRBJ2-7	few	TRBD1	TGTGCCAGCAGCTACGACAGGGGTCGACTGGCCTACGAGCAGTACTTC	CASSYDRGRLAYEQYF
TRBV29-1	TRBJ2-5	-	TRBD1	TGCAGCGTTGAAGACTTGGGACAGGGGGCGCTTACCCAGTACTTC	CSVEDLGQGALTQYF
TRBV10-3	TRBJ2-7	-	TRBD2	TGTGCCATCAGTGAGTCGACTCTGGGGGGGTTCTCCTACGAGCAGTACTTC	CAISESTLGGFSYEQYF
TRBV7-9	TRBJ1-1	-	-	TGTGCCAGCAGCTTAGCTAGAGGTCTGCACACTGAAGCTTTCTTT	CASSLARGLHTEAFF
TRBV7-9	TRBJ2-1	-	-	TGTGCCAGCAGCGTACACAGGGTTTCCTACAATGAGCAGTTCTTC	CASSVHRVSYNEQFF
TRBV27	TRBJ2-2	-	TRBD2	TGTGCCAGCAGTTTTATACCACCGGGACTAGCGGGAGGTACCGACACCGGGGAGCTGTTTTTT	CASSFIPPGLAGGTDTGELFF
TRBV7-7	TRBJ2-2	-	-	TGTGCTAGCAGCTTAGGGCAGAAGAACACCGGGGAGCTGTTTTTT	CASSLGQKNTGELFF
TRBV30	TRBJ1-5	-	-	TGTGCCTGCGAAGACAGGAGCAATCAGCCCCAGCATTTT	CACEDRSNQPQHF
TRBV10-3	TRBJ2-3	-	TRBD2	TGTGCCATCAGTTGGACTAGTTCGGCAGATACGCAGTATTTT	CAISWTSSADTQYF
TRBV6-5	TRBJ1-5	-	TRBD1	TGTGCCAGCAGGAGACAGGGGAACAATCAGCCCCAGCATTTT	CASRRQGNNQPQHF
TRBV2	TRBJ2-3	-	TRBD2	TGTGCCAGCGGGGGGTTAGCGGGAGCAGATACGCAGTATTTT	CASGGLAGADTQYF
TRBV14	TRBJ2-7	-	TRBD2	TGTGCCAGCAGCCAATTTGCGGGAGAGTACGAGCAGTACTTC	CASSQFAGEYEQYF
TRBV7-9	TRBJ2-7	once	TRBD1	TGTGCCAGCAGCTCCCGGGACAGGGTGTACGAGCAGTACTTC	CASSSRDRVYEQYF
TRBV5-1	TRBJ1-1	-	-	TGCGCCAGCAGCTTGAGGACAGTACAGAACACTGAAGCTTTCTTT	CASSLRTVQNTEAFF
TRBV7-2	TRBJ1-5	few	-	TGTGCCAGCAGTCCATTTAATCAGCCCCAGCATTTT	CASSPFNQPQHF
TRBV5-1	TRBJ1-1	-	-	TGCGCCAGCAGCTTGGCCCGCGGGGACACTGAAGCTTTCTTT	CASSLARGDTEAFF
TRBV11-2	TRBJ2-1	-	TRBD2	TGTGCCAGCAGCTTCATAGCGGGATACAATGAGCAGTTCTTC	CASSFIAGYNEQFF
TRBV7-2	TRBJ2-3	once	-	TGTGCCAGCAGCGACCCCGGGAAAACGCAGTATTTT	CASSDPGKTQYF
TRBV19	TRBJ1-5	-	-	TGTGCCAGTAGTATTTTTGGAGGGTCTAGCAATCAGCCCCAGCATTTT	CASSIFGGSSNQPQHF
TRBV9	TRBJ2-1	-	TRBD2	TGTGCCAGCAGCGGTAGCGGGAGGGATCCGTTCTTC	CASSGSGRDPFF
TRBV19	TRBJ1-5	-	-	TGTGCCAGTAGTAGAACAGGTAGCAATCAGCCCCAGCATTTT	CASSRTGSNQPQHF
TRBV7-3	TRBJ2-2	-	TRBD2	TGTGCCAGCAGCATCGGGGGGTCGACCGGGGAGCTGTTTTTT	CASSIGGSTGELFF
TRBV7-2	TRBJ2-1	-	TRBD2	TGTGCCAGCAGCTTATCAAAGGGGACTAGCGGGTTCTACAATGAGCAGTTCTTC	CASSLSKGTSGFYNEQFF
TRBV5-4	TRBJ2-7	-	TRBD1	TGTGCCAGCAGCTCGGGACAGAACAACGAGCAGTACTTC	CASSSGQNNEQYF
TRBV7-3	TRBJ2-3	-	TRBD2	TGTGCCAGCGCGACTAGCTGGCCAGATACGCAGTATTTT	CASATSWPDTQYF
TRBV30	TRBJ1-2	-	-	TGTGCCTGGAGTGCCGTCTATGGCTACACCTTC	CAWSAVYGYTF
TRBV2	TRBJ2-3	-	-	TGTGCCAGCAGTGGGAGTGGGCTAGCTCGGGGCACAGATACGCAGTATTTT	CASSGSGLARGTDTQYF
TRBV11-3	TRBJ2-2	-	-	TGTGCCAGCAGCTCCCCTCCGGGAGGGGAGCTGTTTTTT	CASSSPPGGELFF
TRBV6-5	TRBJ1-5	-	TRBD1	TGTGCCAGCAGAAAAACGGGACAGATCAATCAGCCCCAGCATTTT	CASRKTGQINQPQHF
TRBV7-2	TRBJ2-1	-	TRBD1	TGTGCCAGCAGCGCCCACAGGGGGTCTATTTTAAACAATGAGCAGTTCTTC	CASSAHRGSILNNEQFF
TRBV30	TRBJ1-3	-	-	TGTGCCTGGAAGCGGGTGGGTGGAAACACCATATATTTT	CAWKRVGGNTIYF
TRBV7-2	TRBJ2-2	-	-	TGTGCCAGCAGGGCAGAGAGGACCGGGGAGCTGTTTTTT	CASRAERTGELFF
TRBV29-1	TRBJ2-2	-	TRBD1	TGCAGCGGATACAGGGGGCAGTTGTCAGGGGAGCTGTTTTTT	CSGYRGQLSGELFF
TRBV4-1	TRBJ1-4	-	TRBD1	TGCGCCAGCAGCCGACCCCTGGGGGGGACAGGACAAGAAAAACTGTTTTTT	CASSRPLGGTGQEKLFF
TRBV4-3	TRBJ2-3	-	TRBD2	TGCGCCAGCAGCCCCGGGACTAGCGGGAGGGTTGATACGCAGTATTTT	CASSPGTSGRVDTQYF
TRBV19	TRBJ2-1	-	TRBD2	TGTGCCAGTAGTATAGCCAGCGGGACCTACAATGAGCAGTTCTTC	CASSIASGTYNEQFF
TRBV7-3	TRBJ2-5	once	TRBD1	TGTGCCAGCAGCCCGACAGGGGGCGGTGAGACCCAGTACTTC	CASSPTGGGETQYF